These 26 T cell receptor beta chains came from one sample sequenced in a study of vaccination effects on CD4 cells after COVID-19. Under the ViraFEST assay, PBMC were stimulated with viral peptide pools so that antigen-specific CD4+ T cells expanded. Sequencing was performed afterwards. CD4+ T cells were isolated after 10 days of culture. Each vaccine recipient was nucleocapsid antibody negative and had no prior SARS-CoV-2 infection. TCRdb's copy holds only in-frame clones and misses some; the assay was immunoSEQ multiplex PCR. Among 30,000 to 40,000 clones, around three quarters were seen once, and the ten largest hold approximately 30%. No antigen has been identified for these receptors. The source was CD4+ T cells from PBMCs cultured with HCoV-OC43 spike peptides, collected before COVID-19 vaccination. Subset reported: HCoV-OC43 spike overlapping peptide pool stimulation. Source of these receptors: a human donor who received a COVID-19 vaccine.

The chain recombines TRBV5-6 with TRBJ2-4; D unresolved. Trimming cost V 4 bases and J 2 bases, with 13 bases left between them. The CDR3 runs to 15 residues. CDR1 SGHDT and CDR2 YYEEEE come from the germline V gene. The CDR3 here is CASSQRTPSKNIQYF. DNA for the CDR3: TGTGCCAGCAGCCAGAGGACCCCCTCCAAAAACATTCAGTACTTC.

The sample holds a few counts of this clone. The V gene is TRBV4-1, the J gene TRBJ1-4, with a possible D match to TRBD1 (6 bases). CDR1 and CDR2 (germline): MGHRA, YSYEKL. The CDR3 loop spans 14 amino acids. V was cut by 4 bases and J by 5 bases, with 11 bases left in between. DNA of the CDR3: TGCGCCAGCAGCCTGGGGAGGGGGAATGAAAAACTGTTTTTT. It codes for CASSLGRGNEKLFF.

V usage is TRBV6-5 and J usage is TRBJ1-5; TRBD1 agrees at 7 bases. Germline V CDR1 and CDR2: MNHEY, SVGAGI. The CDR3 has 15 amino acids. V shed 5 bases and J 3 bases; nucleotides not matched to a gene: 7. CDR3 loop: CASSPRQGNNQPQHF. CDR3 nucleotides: TGTGCCAGCAGTCCCCGACAGGGAAACAATCAGCCCCAGCATTTT.

CDR3 DNA: TGTGCCAGCTCACCACGGGACCTAATCCAAGAGACCCAGTACTTC. Translation gives CASSPRDLIQETQYF. This chain links TRBV18 with TRBJ2-5; tentatively, D is TRBD1 or TRBD2 (5 bases each). This CDR3 is 15 amino acids long. The V end lost 1 base, the J end lost 1 base, and 10 bases lay between the germline ends. Germline V gene lookup returns CDR1 KGHSH and CDR2 LQKENI.

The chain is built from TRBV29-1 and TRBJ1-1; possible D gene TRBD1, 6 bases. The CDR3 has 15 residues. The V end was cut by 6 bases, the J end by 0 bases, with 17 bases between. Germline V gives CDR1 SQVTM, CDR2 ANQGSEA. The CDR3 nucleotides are TGCAGCGTGTGGAGAAGGACAGTCATGAACACTGAAGCTTTCTTT. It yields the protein CSVWRRTVMNTEAFF. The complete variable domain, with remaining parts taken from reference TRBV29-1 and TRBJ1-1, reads SAVISQKPSRDICQRGTSLTIQCQVDSQVTMMFWYRQQPGQSLTLIATANQGSEATYESGFVIDKFPISRPNLTFSTLTVSNMSPEDSSIYLCSVWRRTVMNTEAFFGQGTRLTVV.

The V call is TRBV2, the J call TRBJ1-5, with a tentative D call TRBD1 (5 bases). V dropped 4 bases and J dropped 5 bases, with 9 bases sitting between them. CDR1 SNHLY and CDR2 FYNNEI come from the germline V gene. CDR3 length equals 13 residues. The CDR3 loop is CASSGVGDQPQHF. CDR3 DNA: TGTGCCAGCAGTGGAGTGGGGGATCAGCCCCAGCATTTT.

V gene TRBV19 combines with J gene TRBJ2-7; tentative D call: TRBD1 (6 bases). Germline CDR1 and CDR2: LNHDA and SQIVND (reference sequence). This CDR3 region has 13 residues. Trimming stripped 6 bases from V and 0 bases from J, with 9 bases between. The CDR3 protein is CASSGTLSYEQYF. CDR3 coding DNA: TGTGCCAGTAGCGGGACACTCTCCTACGAGCAGTACTTC.

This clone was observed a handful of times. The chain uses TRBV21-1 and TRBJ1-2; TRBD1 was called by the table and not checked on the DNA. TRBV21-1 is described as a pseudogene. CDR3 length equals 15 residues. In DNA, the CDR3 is TGTGCCAGCAGCAGGGGGACACAAACTAACTATGGCTACACCTTC. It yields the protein CASSRGTQTNYGYTF.

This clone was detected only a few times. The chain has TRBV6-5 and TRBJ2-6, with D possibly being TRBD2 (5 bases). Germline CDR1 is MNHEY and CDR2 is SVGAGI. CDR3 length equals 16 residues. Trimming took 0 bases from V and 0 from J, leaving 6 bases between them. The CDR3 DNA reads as TGTGCCAGCAGTTACTCGCGGGCCTCTGGGGCCAACGTCCTGACTTTC. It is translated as CASSYSRASGANVLTF.

The CDR3 region has the DNA TGTGCCAGCAGCTTGGCCTGGACTTCCTGGTTGGGGGAGCAGTACTTC. It is translated as CASSLAWTSWLGEQYF. The chain combines TRBV5-5 with TRBJ2-7; tentative D call: TRBD2 (5 bases). Per the germline V gene, CDR1 is SGHKS and CDR2 is YYEKEE (reference sequence). CDR3 size: 16 residues. V lost 0 bases, J lost 7 bases, and 20 bases lay in between. The whole variable domain, filled in from reference TRBV5-5 and TRBJ2-7, reads DAGVTQSPTHLIKTRGQQVTLRCSPISGHKSVSWYQQVLGQGPQFIFQYYEKEERGRGNFPDRFSARQFPNYSSELNVNALLLGDSALYLCASSLAWTSWLGEQYFGPGTRLTVT.

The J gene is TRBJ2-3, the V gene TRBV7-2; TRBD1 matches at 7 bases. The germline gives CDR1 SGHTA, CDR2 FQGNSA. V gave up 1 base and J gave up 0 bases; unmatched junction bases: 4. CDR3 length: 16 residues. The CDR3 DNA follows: TGTGCCAGCAGCTTAGGACCCAGGGGGAGCACAGATACGCAGTATTTT. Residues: CASSLGPRGSTDTQYF.

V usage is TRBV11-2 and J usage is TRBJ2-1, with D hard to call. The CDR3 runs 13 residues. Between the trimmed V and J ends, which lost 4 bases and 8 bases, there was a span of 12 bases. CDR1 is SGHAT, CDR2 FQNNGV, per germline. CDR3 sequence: CASSSRLEHEQFF. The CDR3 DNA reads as TGTGCCAGCAGCTCCCGGTTGGAGCATGAGCAGTTCTTC.

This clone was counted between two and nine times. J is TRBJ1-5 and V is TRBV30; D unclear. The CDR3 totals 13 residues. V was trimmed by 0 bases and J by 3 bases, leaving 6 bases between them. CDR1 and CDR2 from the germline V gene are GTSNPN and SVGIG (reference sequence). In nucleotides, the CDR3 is TGTGCCTGGAGTGTACAGCCCAATCAGCCCCAGCATTTT. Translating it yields CAWSVQPNQPQHF.

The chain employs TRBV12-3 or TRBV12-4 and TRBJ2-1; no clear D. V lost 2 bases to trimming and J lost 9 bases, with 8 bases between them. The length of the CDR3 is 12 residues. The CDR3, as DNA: TGTGCCAGCAGTTTACCTCCGAGTGAGCAGTTCTTC. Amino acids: CASSLPPSEQFF.

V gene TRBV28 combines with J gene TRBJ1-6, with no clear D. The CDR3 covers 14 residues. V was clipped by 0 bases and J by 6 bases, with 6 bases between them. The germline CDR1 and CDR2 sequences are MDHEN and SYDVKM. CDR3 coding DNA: TGTGCCAGCAGTTTATGGGTCCGTAATTCACCCCTCCACTTT. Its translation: CASSLWVRNSPLHF.

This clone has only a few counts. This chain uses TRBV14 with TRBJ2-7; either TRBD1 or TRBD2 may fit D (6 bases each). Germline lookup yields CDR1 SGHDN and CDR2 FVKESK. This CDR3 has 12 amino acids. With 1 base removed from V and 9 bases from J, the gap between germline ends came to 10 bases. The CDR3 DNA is TGTGCCAGCAGCCAAGGGGGGGCGAGGCAGTACTTC. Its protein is CASSQGGARQYF.

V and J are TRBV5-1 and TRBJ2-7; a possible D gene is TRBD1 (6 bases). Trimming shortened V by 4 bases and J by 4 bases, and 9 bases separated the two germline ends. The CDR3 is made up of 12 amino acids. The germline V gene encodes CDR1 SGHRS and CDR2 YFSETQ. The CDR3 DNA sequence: TGCGCCAGCAGCCTGGACAGATACGAGCAGTACTTC. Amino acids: CASSLDRYEQYF.

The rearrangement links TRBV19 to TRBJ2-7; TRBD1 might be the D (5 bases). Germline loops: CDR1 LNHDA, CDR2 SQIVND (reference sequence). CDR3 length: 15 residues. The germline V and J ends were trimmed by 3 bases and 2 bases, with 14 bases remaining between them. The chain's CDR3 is CASSIGARSTYEQYF. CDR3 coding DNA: TGTGCCAGTAGTATTGGGGCCCGTTCGACCTACGAGCAGTACTTC.

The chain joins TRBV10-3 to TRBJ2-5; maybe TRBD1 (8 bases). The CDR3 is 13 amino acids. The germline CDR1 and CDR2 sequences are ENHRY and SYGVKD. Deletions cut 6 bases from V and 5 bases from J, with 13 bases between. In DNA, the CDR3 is TGTGCCATCAGATCACAGGGGGGGGAGACCCAGTACTTC. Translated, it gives CAIRSQGGETQYF.

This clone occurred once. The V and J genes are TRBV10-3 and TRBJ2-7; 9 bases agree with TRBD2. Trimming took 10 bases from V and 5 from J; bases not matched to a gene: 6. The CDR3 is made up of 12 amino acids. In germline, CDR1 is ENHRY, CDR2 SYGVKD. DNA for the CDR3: TGTGCCACCGGGACTAGCCGGAACGAGCAGTACTTC. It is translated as CATGTSRNEQYF.

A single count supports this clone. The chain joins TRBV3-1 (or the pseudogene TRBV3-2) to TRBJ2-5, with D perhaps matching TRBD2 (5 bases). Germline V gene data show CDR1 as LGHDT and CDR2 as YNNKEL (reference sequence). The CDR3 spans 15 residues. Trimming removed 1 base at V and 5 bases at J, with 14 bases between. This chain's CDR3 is CASSQVGAGGETQYF. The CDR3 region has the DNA TGTGCCAGCAGCCAAGTGGGCGCGGGTGGGGAGACCCAGTACTTC.

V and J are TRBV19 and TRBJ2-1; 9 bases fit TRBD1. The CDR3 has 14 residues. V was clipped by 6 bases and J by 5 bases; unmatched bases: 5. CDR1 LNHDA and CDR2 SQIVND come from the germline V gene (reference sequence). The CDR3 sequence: CASSRTGDHNEQFF. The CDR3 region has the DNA TGTGCCAGTAGCAGGACAGGGGACCACAATGAGCAGTTCTTC. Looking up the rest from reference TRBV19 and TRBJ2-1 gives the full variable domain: DGGITQSPKYLFRKEGQNVTLSCEQNLNHDAMYWYRQDPGQGLRLIYYSQIVNDFQKGDIAEGYSVSREKKESFPLTVTSAQKNPTAFYLCASSRTGDHNEQFFGPGTRLTVL.

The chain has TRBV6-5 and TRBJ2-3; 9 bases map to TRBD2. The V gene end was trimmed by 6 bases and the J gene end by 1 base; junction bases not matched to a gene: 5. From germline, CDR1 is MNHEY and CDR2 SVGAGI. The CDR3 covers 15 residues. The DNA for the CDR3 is TGTGCCAGCAGAATAGCGGGGGCCCGCACAGATACGCAGTATTTT. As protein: CASRIAGARTDTQYF.

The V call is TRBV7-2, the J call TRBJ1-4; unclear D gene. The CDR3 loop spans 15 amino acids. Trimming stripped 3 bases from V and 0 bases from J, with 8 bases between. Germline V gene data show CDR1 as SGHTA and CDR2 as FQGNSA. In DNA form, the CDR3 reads TGTGCCAGCAGCTTTCACCCGGCAACTAATGAAAAACTGTTTTTT. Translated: CASSFHPATNEKLFF.

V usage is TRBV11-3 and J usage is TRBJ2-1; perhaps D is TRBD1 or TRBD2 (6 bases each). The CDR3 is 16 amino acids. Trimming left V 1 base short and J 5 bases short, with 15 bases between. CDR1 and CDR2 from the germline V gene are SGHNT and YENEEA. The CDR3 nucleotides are TGTGCCAGCAGCTTAGGGGGGGCAGGGGCGCACAATGAGCAGTTCTTC. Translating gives CASSLGGAGAHNEQFF.

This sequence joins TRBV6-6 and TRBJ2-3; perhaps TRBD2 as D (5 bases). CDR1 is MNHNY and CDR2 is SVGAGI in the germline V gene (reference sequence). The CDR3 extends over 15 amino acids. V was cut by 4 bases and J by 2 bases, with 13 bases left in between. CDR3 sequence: CASSSGAGPTDTQYF. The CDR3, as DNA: TGTGCCAGCAGTTCTGGTGCGGGTCCCACAGATACGCAGTATTTT.